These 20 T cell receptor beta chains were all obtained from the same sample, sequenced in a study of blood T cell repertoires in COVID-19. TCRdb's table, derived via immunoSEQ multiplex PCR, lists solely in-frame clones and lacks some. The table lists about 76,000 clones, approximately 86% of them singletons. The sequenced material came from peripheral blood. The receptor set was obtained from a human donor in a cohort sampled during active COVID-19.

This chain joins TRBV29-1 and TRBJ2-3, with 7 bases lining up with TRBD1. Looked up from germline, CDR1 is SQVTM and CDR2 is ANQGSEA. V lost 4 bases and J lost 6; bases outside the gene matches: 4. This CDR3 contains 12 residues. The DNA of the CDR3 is TGCAGCGTTGGACAGGGAACCGATACGCAGTATTTT. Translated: CSVGQGTDTQYF.

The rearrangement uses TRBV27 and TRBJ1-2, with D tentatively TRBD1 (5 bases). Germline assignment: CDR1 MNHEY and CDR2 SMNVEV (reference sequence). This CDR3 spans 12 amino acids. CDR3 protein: CAVFDSNYGYTF. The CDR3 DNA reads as TGTGCGGTATTTGACAGTAACTATGGCTACACCTTC.

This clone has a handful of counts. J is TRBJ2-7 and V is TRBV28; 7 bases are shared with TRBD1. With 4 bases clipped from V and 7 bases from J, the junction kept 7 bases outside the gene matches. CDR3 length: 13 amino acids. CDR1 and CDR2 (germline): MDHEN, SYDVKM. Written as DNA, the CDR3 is TGTGCCAGCAGTTCCACCTACAGGGGTGAGCAGTACTTC. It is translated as CASSSTYRGEQYF.

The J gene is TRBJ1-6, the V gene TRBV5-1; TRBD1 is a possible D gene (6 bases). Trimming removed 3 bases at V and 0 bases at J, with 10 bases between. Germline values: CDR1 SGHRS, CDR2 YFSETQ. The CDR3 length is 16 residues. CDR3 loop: CASSYTGNSYNSPLHF. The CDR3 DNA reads TGCGCCAGCAGCTATACAGGGAACTCCTATAATTCACCCCTCCACTTT.

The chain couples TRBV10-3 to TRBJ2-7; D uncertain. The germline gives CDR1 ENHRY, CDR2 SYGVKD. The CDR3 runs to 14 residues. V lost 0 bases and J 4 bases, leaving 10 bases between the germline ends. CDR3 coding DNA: TGTGCCATCAGTGAGTCAACTCGTGCTTACGAGCAGTACTTC. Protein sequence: CAISESTRAYEQYF.

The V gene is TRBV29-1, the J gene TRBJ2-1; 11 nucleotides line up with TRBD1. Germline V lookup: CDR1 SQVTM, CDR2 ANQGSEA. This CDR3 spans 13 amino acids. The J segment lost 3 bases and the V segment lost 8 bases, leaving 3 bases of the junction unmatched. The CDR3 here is CSWGTGGYNEQFF. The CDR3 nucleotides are TGCAGCTGGGGGACAGGGGGCTACAATGAGCAGTTCTTC.

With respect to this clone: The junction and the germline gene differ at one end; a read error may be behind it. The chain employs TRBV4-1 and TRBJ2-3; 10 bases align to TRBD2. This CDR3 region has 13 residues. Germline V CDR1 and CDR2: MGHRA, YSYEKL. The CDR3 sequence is CASSQEVSGGPPF. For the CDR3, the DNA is TGCGCCAGCAGCCAAGAGGTTAGCGGGGGGCCCCCTTTT.

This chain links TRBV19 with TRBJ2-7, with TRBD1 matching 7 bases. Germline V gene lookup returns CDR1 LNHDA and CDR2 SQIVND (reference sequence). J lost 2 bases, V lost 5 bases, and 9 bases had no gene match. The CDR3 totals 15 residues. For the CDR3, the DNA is TGTGCCAGTAGTCTCCGGGACAGTATCACCTACGAGCAGTACTTC. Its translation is CASSLRDSITYEQYF.

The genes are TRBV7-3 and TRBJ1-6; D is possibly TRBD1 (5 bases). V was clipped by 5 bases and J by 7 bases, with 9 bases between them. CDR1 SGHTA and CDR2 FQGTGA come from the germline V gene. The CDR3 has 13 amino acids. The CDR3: CASSMGGNSPLHF. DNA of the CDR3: TGTGCCAGCAGCATGGGGGGAAATTCACCCCTCCACTTT.

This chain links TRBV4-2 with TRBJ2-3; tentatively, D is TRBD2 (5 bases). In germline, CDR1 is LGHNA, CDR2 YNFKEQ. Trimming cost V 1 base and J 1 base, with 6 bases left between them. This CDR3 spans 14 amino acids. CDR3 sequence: CASSQVGGTDTQYF. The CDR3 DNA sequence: TGTGCCAGCAGCCAAGTGGGAGGCACAGATACGCAGTATTTT.

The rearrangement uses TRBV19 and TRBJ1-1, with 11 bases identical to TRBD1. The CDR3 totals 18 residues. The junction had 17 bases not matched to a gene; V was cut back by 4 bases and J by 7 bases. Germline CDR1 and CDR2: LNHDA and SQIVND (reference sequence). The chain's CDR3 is CASSTRRDRGIRSGEAFF. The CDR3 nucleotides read TGTGCCAGTAGTACCCGGAGGGACAGGGGGATTCGGTCTGGTGAAGCTTTCTTT.

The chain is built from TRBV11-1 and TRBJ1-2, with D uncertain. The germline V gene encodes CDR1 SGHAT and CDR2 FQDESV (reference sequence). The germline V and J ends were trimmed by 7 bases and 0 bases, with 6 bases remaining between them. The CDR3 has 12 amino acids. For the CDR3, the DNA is TGTGCCAGCACAGAAACTAACTATGGCTACACCTTC. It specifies CASTETNYGYTF. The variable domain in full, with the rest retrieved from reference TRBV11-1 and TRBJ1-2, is EAEVAQSPRYKITEKSQAVAFWCDPISGHATLYWYRQILGQGPELLVQFQDESVVDDSQLPKDRFSAERLKGVDSTLKIQPAELGDSAMYLCASTETNYGYTFGSGTRLTVV.

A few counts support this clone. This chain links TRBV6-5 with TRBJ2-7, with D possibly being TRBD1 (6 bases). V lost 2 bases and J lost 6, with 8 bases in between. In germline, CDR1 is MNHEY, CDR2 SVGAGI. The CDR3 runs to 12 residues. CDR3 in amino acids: CASSYPGVEQYF. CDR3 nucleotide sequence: TGTGCCAGCAGTTACCCAGGGGTCGAGCAGTACTTC.

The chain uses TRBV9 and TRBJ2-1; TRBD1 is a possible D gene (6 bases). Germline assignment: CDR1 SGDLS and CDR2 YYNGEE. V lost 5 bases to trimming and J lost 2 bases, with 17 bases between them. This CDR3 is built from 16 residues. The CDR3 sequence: CASSETDRTTYNEQFF. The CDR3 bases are TGTGCCAGCAGTGAAACCGACAGGACAACCTACAATGAGCAGTTCTTC.

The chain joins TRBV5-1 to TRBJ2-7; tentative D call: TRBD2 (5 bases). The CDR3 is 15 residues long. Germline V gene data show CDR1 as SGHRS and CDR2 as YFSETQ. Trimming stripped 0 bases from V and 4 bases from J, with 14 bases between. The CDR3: CASSLAGGFAYEQYF. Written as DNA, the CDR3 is TGCGCCAGCAGCTTGGCCGGAGGATTCGCGTACGAGCAGTACTTC.

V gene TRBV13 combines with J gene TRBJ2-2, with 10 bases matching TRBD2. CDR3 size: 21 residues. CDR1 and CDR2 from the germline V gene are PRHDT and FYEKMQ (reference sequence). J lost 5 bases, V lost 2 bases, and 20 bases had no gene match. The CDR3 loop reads CASSLSVPGVGTSVLTGELFF. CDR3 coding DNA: TGTGCCAGCAGCTTAAGTGTCCCGGGGGTCGGGACTAGCGTACTTACCGGGGAGCTGTTTTTT.

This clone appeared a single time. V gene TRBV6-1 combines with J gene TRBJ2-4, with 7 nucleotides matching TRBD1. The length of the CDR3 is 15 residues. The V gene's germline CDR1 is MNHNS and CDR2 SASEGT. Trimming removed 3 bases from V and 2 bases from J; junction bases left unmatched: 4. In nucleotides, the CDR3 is TGTGCCAGCAGTGATAAGACAGGGTCCAAAAACATTCAGTACTTC. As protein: CASSDKTGSKNIQYF.

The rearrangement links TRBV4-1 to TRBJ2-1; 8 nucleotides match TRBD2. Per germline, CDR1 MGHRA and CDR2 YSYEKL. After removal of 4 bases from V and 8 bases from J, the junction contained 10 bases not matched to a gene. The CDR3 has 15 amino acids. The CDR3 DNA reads TGCGCCAGCAGCCCGCTCAGCGGGGGTTCGGATGAGCAGTTCTTC. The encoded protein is CASSPLSGGSDEQFF.

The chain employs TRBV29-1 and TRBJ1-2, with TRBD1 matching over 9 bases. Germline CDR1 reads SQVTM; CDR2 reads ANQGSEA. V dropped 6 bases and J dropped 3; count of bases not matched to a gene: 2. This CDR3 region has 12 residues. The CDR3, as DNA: TGCAGCGTAGGACAGGGGTACTATGGCTACACCTTC. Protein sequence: CSVGQGYYGYTF.

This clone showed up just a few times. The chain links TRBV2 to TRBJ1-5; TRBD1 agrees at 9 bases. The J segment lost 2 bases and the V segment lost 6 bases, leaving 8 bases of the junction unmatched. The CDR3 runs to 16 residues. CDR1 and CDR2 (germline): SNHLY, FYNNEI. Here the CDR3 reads CASSVGTGIGNQPQHF. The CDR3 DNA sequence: TGTGCCAGCAGCGTTGGGACAGGGATAGGCAATCAGCCCCAGCATTTT.